This TCR beta chain originates from a study of cytomegalovirus exposure and HLA in healthy donors. Findings and limits, study-wide: Later analysis placed DRB1 highest and HLA-C lowest in TCR association rates, which differed by HLA locus. Some segments of the V type, notably TRBV6-2 and TRBV6-3, were excluded as indistinguishable. Clonal expansion was found to be greater in HLA-associated TCR beta chains than in equally common others in a later analysis.

Germline CDR1 reads GTSNPN; CDR2 reads SVGIG (reference sequence). The V end was cut by 1 base, the J end by 3 bases, with 7 bases between. The CDR3 consists of 12 residues. On this clone: The antigen is not known.

It was with 60 Vbeta and 13 Jbeta primers that the PCR ran. Sequencing used immunoSEQ multiplex PCR; TCRdb keeps in-frame clones, though not all of them. The sample lists some 14,000 clones; about 60% were seen once. The chain joins TRBV30 to TRBJ2-7; D uncertain. Sequencing was performed on PBMCs. This TCR derives from a woman between 45 and 60 years old in good health and CMV-seropositive. The CDR3 is CAWSDLNYEQYF. The DNA of the CDR3 is TGTGCCTGGAGTGACTTAAACTACGAGCAGTACTTC.